The entry below gives a single T cell receptor beta chain sequence along with its context. The data are from a study of PD-L1 blockade in urothelial cancer. Germline V gene data show CDR1 as LNHDA and CDR2 as SQIVND (reference sequence). This CDR3 is 15 amino acids long. Trimming pared 5 bases from V and 6 bases from J, leaving 18 bases between. Time point reported: peripheral blood 6 weeks after treatment start. Libraries were prepared by immunoSEQ multiplex PCR; TCRdb keeps only in-frame clonotypes and omits some of them. This sample has under 150,000 clones, with more than 85% found just once. The chain couples TRBV19 to TRBJ2-3, with D unclear. The origin of this receptor is a man aged 60 to 69 with urothelial cancer. The sequencing here drew on PBMCs, taken around atezolizumab (anti-PD-L1) treatment. The CDR3 DNA sequence: TGTGCCAGTAGTCCCTGGCCGAGAGACATGGATACGCAGTATTTT. Translating it yields CASSPWPRDMDTQYF.